This record covers a single TCR beta chain. Its target is not known. The data were obtained in a study of cytomegalovirus exposure and HLA in healthy donors. PCR was performed using 60 Vbeta and 13 Jbeta primers. The repertoire was sequenced with immunoSEQ multiplex PCR; TCRdb's copy has only in-frame clones and lacks some. The repertoire includes around 190,000 clones, approximately 86% of them detected once, and approximately 1.7% sits in the top ten. Findings and caveats of the study: DRB1 had the most TCR associations and HLA-C the fewest, a later analysis found, with rates varying by HLA locus.

This TCR derives from a woman aged 18-35 years in good health and CMV-seronegative. Material: PBMCs.

The CDR3 region has the DNA TGCGCCAGCAGCCCCGGGACGGGGGTCAATCAGCCCCAGCATTTT. It translates to CASSPGTGVNQPQHF. The chain links TRBV5-1 to TRBJ1-5, with a weak D call TRBD1 (5 bases). This CDR3 region has 15 residues. Germline V gives CDR1 SGHRS, CDR2 YFSETQ. The V end lost 4 bases, the J end lost 3 bases, and 14 bases lay between the germline ends.